Reported below is one TCR beta chain. This entry is derived from a study of tumor-infiltrating lymphocytes in localized non-small cell lung cancer. The CDR3 totals 16 residues. Germline CDR1 SGHDN, CDR2 FVKESK. TCRdb's copy holds only in-frame clones and misses some; the assay was immunoSEQ multiplex PCR. The sample yields under 20,000 clones, almost 70% seen once. The sample consisted of lung tumor tissue. The receptor was isolated from a human donor with non-small cell lung cancer. The chain is built from TRBV14 and TRBJ2-5, with D possibly matching TRBD2 (6 bases). The J call may be mistaken, given a closer DNA end match to TRBJ2-7. CDR3 residues: CASSQFLANNPYEQYF. DNA of the CDR3: TGTGCCAGCAGCCAATTTCTAGCGAACAACCCCTACGAGCAGTACTTC.